A selection of T cell receptor beta chains follows, all from one sample in a study of beta chain features in type 1 diabetes. Using immunoSEQ multiplex PCR, the repertoire was profiled, and TCRdb retains in-frame clones only, with some absent. The top ten clones hold approximately 4% of a sample with 200,000 to 250,000 clones, 25% to 30% of them seen once. Specimen: central memory CD4+ T cells from blood. Receptors were obtained from a young man in good health. The CDR3 runs from the conserved cysteine through the conserved F or W. A D gene is named only where the DNA matches it firmly. Rows may omit the clone size; those that give it use once, few, many or a size class.

>TRBJ1-1|-|-|TRBV7-2
CASRADENTEAFF
TGTGCCAGCAGAGCGGACGAGAACACTGAAGCTTTCTTT
>TRBJ2-2|TRBD1|-|TRBV7-2
CASSFRQGTSGELFF
TGTGCCAGCAGCTTTCGACAGGGGACCTCCGGGGAGCTGTTTTTT
>TRBJ2-7|-|-|TRBV29-1
CSVAARVGEQYF
TGCAGCGTTGCTGCCAGGGTGGGGGAGCAGTACTTC
>TRBJ2-5|-|many|TRBV2
CASSQLETQYF
TGTGCCAGCAGTCAGCTAGAGACCCAGTACTTC
>TRBJ2-2|-|-|TRBV25-1
CASRGVTGELFF
TGTGCCAGCAGAGGGGTGACCGGGGAGCTGTTTTTT
>TRBJ2-7|-|-|TRBV28
CASSGAPIYEQYF
TGTGCCAGCAGTGGGGCACCGATTTACGAGCAGTACTTC
>TRBJ2-7|TRBD1|-|TRBV28
CASTKEQGNWNEQYF
TGTGCCAGCACGAAAGAACAGGGGAATTGGAACGAGCAGTACTTC
>TRBJ2-5|TRBD1|-|TRBV5-6
CASSPRQQGAGETQYF
TGTGCCAGCAGCCCCCGACAACAGGGGGCCGGTGAGACCCAGTACTTC
>TRBJ1-1|-|few|TRBV15
CATSRGRGAGEAFF
TGTGCCACCAGCAGGGGCCGGGGGGCAGGTGAAGCTTTCTTT
>TRBJ2-7|-|once|TRBV6-1
CANTPLTGSYEQYF
TGTGCCAACACCCCGTTAACGGGGTCCTACGAGCAGTACTTC
>TRBJ1-6|-|many|TRBV10-3
CAISERRGNSPLHF
TGTGCCATCAGTGAGCGGAGGGGTAATTCACCCCTCCACTTT
>TRBJ2-7|TRBD2|-|TRBV15
CATSRDLRREGRDSYEQYF
TGTGCCACCAGCAGAGATCTGCGGCGGGAGGGCCGGGACTCCTACGAGCAGTACTTC
>TRBJ2-1|TRBD2|few|TRBV7-6
CASSPRMGLAGGHDEQFF
TGTGCCAGCAGCCCGCGAATGGGACTAGCGGGAGGGCACGATGAGCAGTTCTTC
>TRBJ2-1|-|many|TRBV29-1
CSVDPPNEQFF
TGCAGCGTTGATCCCCCCAATGAGCAGTTCTTC
>TRBJ1-2|-|many|TRBV7-2
CASSSAQGSGYTF
TGTGCCAGCAGCAGCGCACAGGGATCAGGCTACACCTTC
>TRBJ2-7|-|few|TRBV7-2
CASSPNAQGKVEQYF
TGTGCCAGCAGCCCCAACGCACAGGGCAAAGTCGAGCAGTACTTC
>TRBJ1-5|TRBD1|-|TRBV29-1
CSAGQGGNQPQHF
TGCAGCGCAGGTCAGGGGGGCAATCAGCCCCAGCATTTT
>TRBJ2-1|TRBD2|few|TRBV5-1
CASSGTSGGNNEQFF
TGCGCCAGCAGCGGGACTAGCGGGGGAAACAATGAGCAGTTCTTC
>TRBJ2-1|-|-|TRBV28
CASSLLNLEQFF
TGTGCCAGCAGTTTATTGAATTTAGAGCAGTTCTTC
>TRBJ1-2|-|few|TRBV5-4
CASSLEGGSGYTF
TGTGCCAGCAGCTTGGAGGGGGGCTCAGGCTACACCTTC
>TRBJ2-3|-|-|TRBV13
CASSPRVGGTDTQYF
TGTGCCAGCAGCCCACGTGTGGGCGGCACAGATACGCAGTATTTT
>TRBJ2-7|-|few|TRBV5-4
CASSLSNVDRTKYF
TGTGCCAGCAGCTTGAGTAACGTCGACAGAACTAAGTACTTC
>TRBJ2-1|-|-|TRBV6-1
CASSELAGQLYNEQFF
TGTGCCAGCAGTGAATTAGCAGGACAGTTATACAATGAGCAGTTCTTC
>TRBJ1-1|-|many|TRBV13
CASSFRRQTEAFF
TGTGCCAGCAGCTTTCGAAGGCAGACTGAAGCTTTCTTT
>TRBJ2-2|TRBD1|few|TRBV10-3
CAISVWDRGNTGELFF
TGTGCCATCAGCGTGTGGGACAGGGGGAACACCGGGGAGCTGTTTTTT
>TRBJ2-3|TRBD2|many|TRBV7-9
CASSFPQSGTSGSSDTQYF
TGTGCCAGCAGCTTTCCTCAATCCGGGACTAGCGGGAGTTCAGATACGCAGTATTTT
>TRBJ2-3|-|-|TRBV27
CASRSTGADTQYF
TGTGCCAGCAGATCTACTGGGGCAGATACGCAGTATTTT
>TRBJ2-1|TRBD2|-|TRBV5-4
CASSFSGGAYNEQFF
TGTGCCAGCAGCTTTAGCGGGGGGGCTTACAATGAGCAGTTCTTC
>TRBJ2-3|TRBD2|-|TRBV25-1
CASREGRDTQYF
TGTGCCAGCCGGGAGGGCCGGGATACGCAGTATTTT
>TRBJ2-7|TRBD2|-|TRBV18
CASSLRGLAESTGEQYF
TGTGCCAGCTCACTACGGGGACTAGCGGAATCGACGGGGGAGCAGTACTTC
>TRBJ2-5|-|-|TRBV9
CASSVDGRGGETQYF
TGTGCCAGCAGCGTAGACGGCAGGGGAGGGGAGACCCAGTACTTC
>TRBJ2-3|-|-|TRBV6-5
CASSSDGKVTQYF
TGTGCCAGCAGTTCCGACGGGAAGGTTACGCAGTATTTT
>TRBJ1-1|TRBD1|-|TRBV29-1
CSVSDRVGETEAFF
TGCAGCGTTTCCGACAGGGTAGGTGAAACTGAAGCTTTCTTT
>TRBJ2-3|-|-|TRBV30
CAWEGRTAVTQYF
TGTGCCTGGGAGGGACGGACCGCGGTGACGCAGTATTTT
>TRBJ2-7|-|-|TRBV11-2
CASSLDQGGQYF
TGTGCCAGCAGCTTAGACCAGGGTGGGCAGTACTTC
>TRBJ2-2|TRBD1|-|TRBV19
CASSIDQTDRGPGELFF
TGTGCCAGTAGTATAGATCAAACGGACAGGGGGCCCGGGGAGCTGTTTTTT
>TRBJ1-1|-|-|TRBV9
CASSVASVPPNTEAFF
TGTGCCAGCAGCGTAGCTTCAGTGCCGCCTAACACTGAAGCTTTCTTT
>TRBJ2-1|TRBD2|few|TRBV30
CAWNPGLADADEQFF
TGTGCCTGGAATCCGGGACTAGCGGATGCTGATGAGCAGTTCTTC
>TRBJ2-2|TRBD2|-|TRBV19
CASSISLSGSSGELFF
TGTGCCAGTAGTATAAGTCTCAGCGGGAGTAGCGGGGAGCTGTTTTTT
>TRBJ2-3|TRBD2|-|TRBV11-2
CASSLDRLAGNTDTQYF
TGTGCCAGCAGCTTGGACCGACTAGCGGGAAACACAGATACGCAGTATTTT
>TRBJ2-1|-|few|TRBV20-1
CSAEGLNEQFF
TGCAGTGCTGAGGGTTTGAATGAGCAGTTCTTC
>TRBJ1-2|TRBD1|-|TRBV2
CASRPVGGQGLNYGYTF
TGTGCCAGCAGACCCGTGGGGGGACAGGGCCTTAACTATGGCTACACCTTC
>TRBJ1-2|-|-|TRBV28
CASRDPRNYGYTF
TGTGCCAGCAGAGACCCCCGCAACTATGGCTACACCTTC
>TRBJ1-6|-|-|TRBV5-6
CASSLIGSAYNSPLHF
TGTGCCAGCAGCTTAATTGGGAGTGCCTATAATTCACCCCTCCACTTT
>TRBJ2-3|TRBD2|once|TRBV30
CAWASGGTDTQYF
TGTGCCTGGGCTAGCGGAGGCACAGATACGCAGTATTTT
>TRBJ2-7|TRBD2|few|TRBV30
CAWTPSGGPPLEQYF
TGTGCCTGGACCCCAAGCGGGGGTCCTCCTCTCGAGCAGTACTTC
>TRBJ2-5|TRBD2|few|TRBV5-4
CASSLGPGLAGGLPQYF
TGTGCCAGCAGCTTGGGGCCGGGACTAGCGGGGGGACTGCCCCAGTACTTC
>TRBJ2-7|-|once|TRBV18
CASSPPGQSTYEQYF
TGTGCCAGCTCGCCACCCGGACAATCCACCTACGAGCAGTACTTC
>TRBJ2-5|TRBD1|-|TRBV28
CASRRQGLETQYF
TGTGCCAGCAGACGACAGGGTCTAGAGACCCAGTACTTC
>TRBJ2-5|TRBD2|-|TRBV25-1
CASSAPGLANQETQYF
TGTGCCAGCAGTGCCCCGGGACTAGCGAACCAAGAGACCCAGTACTTC
>TRBJ2-7|-|many|TRBV27
CASSRLGGTESYEQYF
TGTGCCAGCAGTAGGCTTGGGGGGACGGAGTCCTACGAGCAGTACTTC
>TRBJ2-7|-|-|TRBV30
CAWKSKDPRDEQYF
TGTGCCTGGAAAAGTAAGGACCCGCGGGACGAGCAGTACTTC
>TRBJ2-2|-|-|TRBV5-1
CASRTGNTGELFF
TGCGCCAGCAGGACAGGGAACACCGGGGAGCTGTTTTTT
>TRBJ2-5|-|few|TRBV5-1
CASSQQGLETQYF
TGCGCCAGCAGCCAACAGGGTTTGGAGACCCAGTACTTC